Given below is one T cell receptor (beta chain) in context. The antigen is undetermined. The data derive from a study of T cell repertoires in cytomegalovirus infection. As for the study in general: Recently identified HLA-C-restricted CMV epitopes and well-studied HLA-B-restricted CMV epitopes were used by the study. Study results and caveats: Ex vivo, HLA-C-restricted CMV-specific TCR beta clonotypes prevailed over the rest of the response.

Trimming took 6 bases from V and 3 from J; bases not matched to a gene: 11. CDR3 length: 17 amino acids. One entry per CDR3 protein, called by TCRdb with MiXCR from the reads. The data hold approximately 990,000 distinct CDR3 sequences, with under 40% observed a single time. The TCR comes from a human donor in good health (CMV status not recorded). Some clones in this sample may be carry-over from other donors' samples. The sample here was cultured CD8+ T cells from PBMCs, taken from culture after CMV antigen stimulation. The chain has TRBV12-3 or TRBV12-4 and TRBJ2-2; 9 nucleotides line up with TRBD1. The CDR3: CASSFVPGQGDTGELFF. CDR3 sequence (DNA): TGTGCCAGCAGCTTCGTTCCGGGACAGGGTGACACCGGGGAGCTGTTTTTT.